This T cell receptor beta chain was identified during a study of blood T cell repertoires in COVID-19. Overall study context: Samples of COVID-19 (acute and convalescent) were obtained from the United States, Italy and Spain.

V trimming: 6 bases; J trimming: 6 bases; junction bases outside the gene matches: 8. The CDR3 is made up of 14 amino acids. The germline CDR1 and CDR2 sequences are ENHRY and SYGVKD. Sequencing was performed with immunoSEQ multiplex PCR; in TCRdb, only in-frame clones are kept and a portion is missing. The sample lists 350,000 to 500,000 clones, 70% to 90% occurring once. This clone has just one count. This sequence originates from a young man with COVID-19, enrolled during active disease. The sample comprised peripheral blood. This chain uses TRBV10-3 with TRBJ2-3, with 8 bases lining up with TRBD2. The CDR3, as DNA: TGTGCCATCAGGGACGGGGGGGCGAGGGATACGCAGTATTTT. Its translation: CAIRDGGARDTQYF.